This is a list of T cell receptor beta chains from one sample in a study of blood T cells in healthy people across ages. TCRdb reprocessed the 5' RACE reads with MiXCR, giving one entry per CDR3 protein. This sample has around 1,600,000 distinct CDR3 sequences; 42% occur once, and the top ten carry around 4%. The source material was blood. The origin of the receptors is a woman younger than 30 in good health. The CDR3 runs from the conserved cysteine through the conserved F or W. A D gene is named only where the DNA matches it firmly. Clone size appears in some rows only: once, few, many, or a class for an expanded clone.

abundance	v_gene	j_gene	d_gene	CDR3aa	CDR3nt
few	TRBV6-5	TRBJ2-1	NA	CASRTDYYNEQFF	TGTGCCAGCAGGACCGACTACTACAATGAGCAGTTCTTC
few	TRBV28	TRBJ2-7	NA	CASSKDSQGYEQYF	TGTGCCAGCAGTAAAGATTCACAGGGATACGAGCAGTACTTC
few	TRBV6-5	TRBJ1-2	NA	CASSYSIGSGGIYGYTF	TGTGCCAGCAGTTACTCGATTGGGAGCGGAGGAATCTATGGCTACACCTTC
NA	TRBV11-2	TRBJ2-7	TRBD1	CASSLGDRRVGNEQYF	TGTGCCAGCAGCTTAGGGGACAGGAGGGTTGGTAATGAGCAGTACTTC
NA	TRBV28	TRBJ2-7	NA	CAITWGTHTYEQYF	TGTGCCATAACTTGGGGGACACACACCTACGAGCAGTACTTC
few	TRBV7-9	TRBJ2-1	NA	CASTLGNDEQFF	TGTGCCAGCACCCTCGGGAACGATGAGCAGTTCTTC
NA	TRBV29-1	TRBJ2-7	NA	CSVSVYSAYEQYF	TGCAGCGTGAGCGTGTATTCGGCCTACGAGCAGTACTTC
NA	TRBV27	TRBJ2-2	NA	CASRILGGELFF	TGTGCCAGCAGGATACTAGGCGGGGAGCTGTTTTTT
NA	TRBV7-9	TRBJ1-5	NA	CASSSSLTQGGSNQPQHF	TGTGCCAGCAGCTCCTCACTTACCCAGGGAGGTAGCAATCAGCCCCAGCATTTT
NA	TRBV7-2	TRBJ2-1	NA	CASSRAGTEYNEQFF	TGTGCCAGCAGCCGAGCCGGGACGGAGTACAATGAGCAGTTCTTC
few	TRBV28	TRBJ2-3	TRBD1	CASRGQGTSTDTQYF	TGTGCCAGCAGGGGACAGGGGACTAGCACAGATACGCAGTATTTT
once	TRBV10-3	TRBJ1-1	TRBD1	CAISLQGAGPSTEAFF	TGTGCCATCAGTCTACAGGGGGCGGGCCCGTCCACTGAAGCTTTCTTT
NA	TRBV7-2	TRBJ2-3	TRBD2	CASSLRTSVRDTQYF	TGTGCCAGCAGCCTAAGGACTAGCGTCAGAGATACGCAGTATTTT
NA	TRBV7-8	TRBJ1-1	NA	CASSSTPFATEAFF	TGTGCCAGCAGCTCGACGCCTTTCGCCACTGAAGCTTTCTTT
few	TRBV20-1	TRBJ1-5	NA	CSARAGVQPQHF	TGCAGTGCTAGAGCGGGGGTCCAGCCCCAGCATTTT
few	TRBV7-9	TRBJ1-1	NA	CASSRGPTRAFF	TGTGCCAGCAGCAGGGGCCCGACCAGAGCTTTCTTT
few	TRBV29-1	TRBJ2-5	NA	CSVENWDQETQYF	TGCAGCGTTGAAAACTGGGATCAAGAGACCCAGTACTTC
NA	TRBV19	TRBJ2-7	TRBD1	CASSKTGAHEQYF	TGTGCCAGTAGTAAAACAGGGGCCCACGAGCAGTACTTC
few	TRBV7-2	TRBJ1-4	NA	CASSLDPGTFNEKLFF	TGTGCCAGCAGCTTAGATCCCGGGACCTTCAATGAAAAACTGTTTTTT
NA	TRBV14	TRBJ1-3	NA	CASSQRGQAGNTIYF	TGTGCCAGCAGCCAAAGAGGGCAGGCGGGAAACACCATATATTTT
NA	TRBV2	TRBJ2-5	NA	CASIRGAPQETQYF	TGTGCCAGCATACGCGGGGCCCCTCAAGAGACCCAGTACTTC
NA	TRBV24-1	TRBJ2-5	NA	CATHRGRETQYF	TGTGCCACCCATAGGGGACGAGAGACCCAGTACTTC
NA	TRBV20-1	TRBJ2-3	NA	CSARDPLANGDTQYF	TGCAGTGCTAGGGACCCACTAGCAAATGGAGATACGCAGTATTTT
NA	TRBV9	TRBJ2-7	TRBD2	CASSALTGTSVFDEQYF	TGTGCCAGCAGCGCCTTAACCGGGACTAGCGTGTTCGATGAGCAGTACTTC
NA	TRBV12-3/TRBV12-4	TRBJ1-5	NA	CAIGHLNQPQHF	TGTGCCATAGGACACCTCAATCAGCCCCAGCATTTT
NA	TRBV12-3/TRBV12-4	TRBJ2-7	NA	CASSFMGNEQYF	TGTGCCAGCAGTTTTATGGGCAATGAGCAGTACTTC
NA	TRBV29-1	TRBJ1-1	TRBD1	CSVTRQGRNTEAFF	TGCAGCGTTACACGACAGGGTAGGAACACTGAAGCTTTCTTT
NA	TRBV29-1	TRBJ1-6	NA	CSVAHPNSPLHF	TGCAGCGTGGCCCACCCCAATTCACCCCTCCACTTT
NA	TRBV7-9	TRBJ2-5	TRBD2	CASSLASSGEIQETQYF	TGTGCCAGCAGCTTAGCGTCCAGCGGGGAAATCCAAGAGACCCAGTACTTC
few	TRBV20-1	TRBJ1-4	TRBD1	CSARGTGRGKLFF	TGCAGTGCTAGAGGGACAGGACGTGGAAAACTGTTTTTT
few	TRBV6-2/TRBV6-3	TRBJ2-1	NA	CASSFGTQGGFF	TGTGCCAGCAGTTTCGGGACTCAAGGGGGGTTCTTC
NA	TRBV2	TRBJ2-5	NA	CTSSEIETQYF	TGTACCAGCAGTGAAATTGAGACCCAGTACTTC
NA	TRBV6-5	TRBJ2-7	TRBD2	CASRTSGTPSSYEQYF	TGTGCCAGCAGAACTAGCGGGACTCCGAGCTCCTACGAGCAGTACTTC
NA	TRBV10-2	TRBJ2-1	NA	CASSERVGAGTQFF	TGCGCCAGCAGTGAAAGGGTGGGAGCTGGGACCCAGTTCTTC
NA	TRBV29-1	TRBJ1-5	TRBD1	CSATTGEGGQPQHF	TGCAGCGCTACTACTGGGGAAGGGGGCCAGCCCCAGCATTTT
few	TRBV6-1	TRBJ2-7	NA	CASSELRGGRGPYEQYF	TGTGCCAGCAGTGAATTAAGAGGCGGCAGGGGTCCCTACGAGCAGTACTTC
once	TRBV29-1	TRBJ2-5	NA	CGVDWQGIETQYF	TGCGGCGTTGATTGGCAGGGTATAGAGACCCAGTACTTC
NA	TRBV7-2	TRBJ2-7	TRBD2	CASKEASGPYNEQYF	TGTGCCAGCAAAGAAGCTAGCGGGCCCTACAATGAGCAGTACTTC
NA	TRBV12-3/TRBV12-4	TRBJ2-1	NA	CASSNGGSGSYNEQFF	TGTGCCAGCAGTAACGGGGGATCAGGCTCCTACAATGAGCAGTTCTTC
NA	TRBV5-8	TRBJ2-1	NA	CASSAERGFNEQFF	TGTGCCAGCAGCGCCGAGAGGGGATTCAATGAGCAGTTCTTC
NA	TRBV5-1	TRBJ2-1	NA	CASSFDGHQSYNEQFF	TGCGCCAGCAGCTTCGATGGCCACCAATCCTACAATGAGCAGTTCTTC
NA	TRBV30	TRBJ2-3	NA	CAWSVLAGARTDTQYF	TGTGCCTGGAGTGTGTTGGCGGGGGCCCGCACAGATACGCAGTATTTT
few	TRBV4-3	TRBJ2-7	TRBD1	CASSPMDRGNSYEQYF	TGCGCCAGCAGCCCAATGGACAGGGGGAACTCCTACGAGCAGTACTTC